These 4 T cell receptor beta chains originate from one sample sequenced in a study of cytomegalovirus exposure and HLA in healthy donors. The data were produced by immunoSEQ multiplex PCR, yet TCRdb's version contains in-frame clones alone and is incomplete. Among 200,000 or so clones listed, 84% were seen once. The sample consisted of PBMCs. These receptors originate from a woman aged 30 to 39 in good health and CMV-seropositive.

This clone showed up just a few times. This chain joins TRBV5-4 and TRBJ1-1; no firm D call. The V end was cut by 3 bases, the J end by 4 bases, with 13 bases between. The length of the CDR3 is 14 residues. Germline CDR1 SGHNT, CDR2 YYREEE (reference sequence). CDR3 in amino acids: CASSSALAGTEAFF. The DNA of the CDR3 is TGTGCCAGCAGCTCGGCTCTCGCGGGCACTGAAGCTTTCTTT. Full variable domain (outside the CDR3, taken from reference TRBV5-4 and TRBJ1-1): ETGVTQSPTHLIKTRGQQVTLRCSSQSGHNTVSWYQQALGQGPQFIFQYYREEENGRGNFPPRFSGLQFPNYSSELNVNALELDDSALYLCASSSALAGTEAFFGQGTRLTVV.

This clone was picked up one time. This chain connects TRBV2 to TRBJ1-4; 7 bases align to TRBD1. CDR1 is SNHLY and CDR2 is FYNNEI in the germline V gene. This CDR3 has 16 residues. Trimming cost V 3 bases and J 4 bases; bases outside gene matches: 8. The CDR3 nucleotides are TGTGCCAGCAGTGATTTGTCCGGGACAGTTAATGAAAAACTGTTTTTT. Protein: CASSDLSGTVNEKLFF.

This clone was counted at least ten times. This chain uses TRBV19 with TRBJ1-4; D gene ambiguous. This CDR3 comprises 14 residues. The ends were cut back, 4 bases at V and 7 bases at J, with 13 bases in the middle. The germline gives CDR1 LNHDA, CDR2 SQIVND (reference sequence). In DNA, the CDR3 is TGTGCCAGTAGTAACAGTCGACCCCTTGAAAAACTGTTTTTT. Translating it yields CASSNSRPLEKLFF.

The chain combines TRBV5-1 with TRBJ2-1; 9 bases align to TRBD1. J lost 15 bases, V lost 2 bases, and 12 bases had no gene match. The CDR3 is made up of 14 amino acids. Germline V gene lookup returns CDR1 SGHRS and CDR2 YFSETQ. CDR3 nucleotides: TGCGCCAGCAGCTTAAGGGGGACAGGGAAAGTTTTGTTCTTC. It translates to CASSLRGTGKVLFF.